This T cell receptor delta chain is from a study of gammadelta T cells in human blood. Study outcomes and limitations: Microbial exposure appeared to drive polyclonal γδ T cell expansion after birth.

The CDR3 runs 18 residues. CDR1 and CDR2 (germline): GEAIGNYY, EKD. V lost 0 bases and J lost 0, with 11 bases in between. TCRdb reprocessed the RT-PCR reads through CATT. This sample has over 800 delta-chain clones; over 20% occur once, and the top ten carry about 17%. This clone is classed as medium-sized. Antigen specificity is unknown. This receptor was identified in a human fetus. The specimen sequenced was Vgamma9Vdelta2 gamma-delta T cells from fetal blood. This chain links TRDV2 with TRDJ3; maybe TRDD3 (6 bases). In nucleotides, the CDR3 is TGTGCCTGTGACACCTGGGGGTCCCGCTCCTGGGACACCCGACAGATGTTTTTC. Translated, it gives CACDTWGSRSWDTRQMFF.